This T cell receptor beta chain was recorded in a study of molecular identifiers for immune sequencing clone quantification (dated by TCRdb to 2016 to 2018). Broadly, across the study: For a replicate experiment, RNA from roughly 20,000 or 100,000 naive CD8 T cells was divided into five aliquots, and four of the five aliquots were sequenced. This methods study used CD8 T cells to benchmark TCR RNA copy counting and molecular-identifier clustering-based TCR repertoire sequencing (MIDCIRS). Here is what the overall study found, with its caveats: Modeling estimated about three recovered TCR RNA copies per cell, compared with about 9.3 by digital PCR, which implies about 32% capture efficiency. A single cell's worth of spiked-in Jurkat TCR RNA was reported detectable even among one million naive CD8 T cells. When barcode sub-clustering was omitted, TCR diversity was inflated by chimeric consensus sequences, with chimeras reaching as high as 47%. Identical TCR molecules sharing a barcode could cause highly expanded clone sizes to be underestimated. In CMV-specific effector cells, over 99% of molecules were held by clones above 20 RNA copies, whereas under 1% of molecules were held by such clones in naive cells. The naive libraries included spiked-in Jurkat TCR RNA (about ten copies' worth), and this RNA is not part of the donor repertoire.

Libraries of naive CD8 T cells were built from anywhere between about 20,000 and 1,000,000 sorted cells, with 10%, 30% or 50% of the purified RNA used. On a BD FACSAria II, naive CD8 T cells were FACS-sorted as CD8+CD4-CCR7+CD45RA+ and collected into RLT Plus buffer. To test detection sensitivity, Jurkat RNA equal to under 13 TCR copies was added to samples of about 20,000-1,000,000 naive CD8 T cells. CD8 T cells were enriched using RosetteSep CD8+ T Cell Enrichment Cocktail and Ficoll-Paque, and the enriched cells then underwent ACK red cell lysis. Library preparation was by PCR. TCRdb shows the sequencer as Illumina HiSeq 4000. Bulk TCR libraries were made following a previously described method, with the TCR primers given in Table S5. Total RNA was purified with the Qiagen AllPrep DNA/RNA kit. Before any analysis, reads coming from multiple sequencing runs of the same library were combined into one pool. Turning to the authors' computational methods: Reads were retained only if an exact TCR constant sequence was present, and the retained reads were trimmed to 150 nt and grouped according to their 12-nt molecular barcodes. Reads inside each barcode group were sub-clustered using a 15% Levenshtein threshold, and a quality-weighted consensus sequence was constructed for each RNA molecule. Non-functional sequences were discarded, and so were lower-count sequences lying one edit away from another sequence. Based on a fit of two negative binomial distributions, barcode sub-clusters having less than 20% of the maximum read count were discarded. TCRdb redid the processing of the public reads, applying fastp at Q25 and MiXCR, and retained in-frame beta chains. Identical CDR3 proteins give one entry, which carries the most common genes and DNA. The V and J calls follow TCRdb's processing rather than the paper's. The sample has some 320,000 distinct CDR3 sequences on record, around 21% of them singletons. The ten largest clonotypes hold approximately 0.8% of the sample.

V trim: 4 bases; J trim: 0 bases; unmatched bases: 6. The CDR3, cysteine through phenylalanine, is 17 amino acids long. Only CDR3 DNA is held: 51 bases, read in frame from base 1. Per the germline V gene, WSHSY is the CDR1 and SAAADI is the CDR2. This clonotype was seen many times. Its specific antigen is unknown. No clone much larger than this one lies a single base away; base qualities are absent. The TCR originated in a human donor in good health. Some libraries in this study had Jurkat cell RNA spiked in. The sequenced sample was naive CD8+ T cells from blood, with Jurkat cell RNA spiked in. Per the publication, the cell subset or site label means: FACS-sorted CD8+CD4-CCR7+CD45RA+ naive T cells. The chain was built from TRBV10-2 and TRBJ2-5; 12 central bases correspond to TRBD2. In nucleotide form, the sequence is TGCGCCAGCAGTGCTGACTGGACTAGCGGGGACCAAGAGACCCAGTACTTC. This sequence encodes CASSADWTSGDQETQYF.